Listed below are T cell receptor beta chains from one sample, sequenced in a study of blood T cell repertoires in COVID-19. TCRdb keeps only in-frame clones here, not all; method: immunoSEQ multiplex PCR. The sample has about 670,000 clones; about 87% are singletons. The sequenced sample consisted of peripheral blood. These receptors were taken from a woman aged 18-35 years with acute or convalescent COVID-19. CDR3s include the opening cysteine and the closing phenylalanine or tryptophan. Each record gives: J gene, D gene, V gene, clone size, CDR3 DNA, CDR3 protein. D genes are given only for firm matches. Clone size is shown for a subset of rows, as once, few, many or a class of expanded clone.

TRBJ1-2 | NA | TRBV2 | NA | TGTGCCAGCAGTGGGACAATCCCCGGCTACACCTTC | CASSGTIPGYTF
TRBJ1-1 | NA | TRBV7-9 | NA | TGTGCCAGCAGCTTTTCGGGTCGCGACACTGAAGCTTTCTTT | CASSFSGRDTEAFF
TRBJ1-1 | NA | TRBV29-1 | once | TGCAGCGCCCCCTCAGGGAAGACTGAAGCTTTCTTT | CSAPSGKTEAFF
TRBJ2-7 | TRBD1 | TRBV18 | NA | TGTGCCAGCTCACCCGGACAGGGGGCCGAGCAGTACTTC | CASSPGQGAEQYF
TRBJ2-7 | TRBD1 | TRBV6-2/TRBV6-3 | NA | TGTGCCAGCAGTTACCCGGGACAGGTGAACTCCTACGAGCAGTACTTC | CASSYPGQVNSYEQYF
TRBJ1-2 | TRBD1 | TRBV5-1 | NA | TGCGCCAGCAGCTCGAACCCCGGGACAGTTGGCTACACCTTC | CASSSNPGTVGYTF
TRBJ1-1 | NA | TRBV6-5 | NA | TGTGCCAGCACCTTCCGGACGGGATCAAACACTGAAGCTTTCTTT | CASTFRTGSNTEAFF
TRBJ1-2 | NA | TRBV27 | NA | TGTGCCAGCAGCCGGACGGACTTTCTAGGCTACACCTTC | CASSRTDFLGYTF
TRBJ2-7 | TRBD1 | TRBV6-5 | NA | TGTGCCAGCAGGCCACCGGGACAGGGCTACGAGCAGTACTTC | CASRPPGQGYEQYF
TRBJ2-2 | TRBD1 | TRBV9 | NA | TGTGCCAGCAGCGTAGTCGGGACAGCTGGGGAGCTGTTTTTT | CASSVVGTAGELFF
TRBJ2-1 | NA | TRBV7-2 | NA | TGTGCCAGCAGCTTAGCCCCGGTTGGTGAGCAGTTCTTC | CASSLAPVGEQFF
TRBJ2-7 | NA | TRBV7-2 | NA | TGTGCCAGCAGCCCAAGCAGGGGCCGTAAATCCTACGAGCAGTACTTC | CASSPSRGRKSYEQYF
TRBJ1-4 | NA | TRBV29-1 | NA | TGCAGCGTTACCAACGCGCTTGCAACTAATGAAAAACTGTTTTTT | CSVTNALATNEKLFF
TRBJ2-3 | NA | TRBV4-1 | NA | TGCGCCAGCAGCCAACCCGGACAGATTAGCACAGATACGCAGTATTTT | CASSQPGQISTDTQYF
TRBJ2-7 | TRBD1 | TRBV5-4 | NA | TGTGCCAGCAGCTTGGTGGGACAGCCATACGAGCAGTACTTC | CASSLVGQPYEQYF
TRBJ1-2 | NA | TRBV24-1 | NA | TGTGCCACCAGACCCCCCACCGGAGTTAATGGCTACACCTTC | CATRPPTGVNGYTF
TRBJ2-5 | NA | TRBV14 | NA | TGTGCCAGCAGCCGGGGGGACAGAATACAAGAGACCCAGTACTTC | CASSRGDRIQETQYF
TRBJ1-1 | TRBD1 | TRBV6-2/TRBV6-3 | NA | TGTGCCAGCAGCACCGGGACAGAGAAACGCACTGAAGCTTTCTTT | CASSTGTEKRTEAFF
TRBJ1-1 | TRBD1 | TRBV29-1 | NA | TGCAGCGTTGAAGATCAACAGGGGGCGCGGGCTTTCTTT | CSVEDQQGARAFF
TRBJ2-3 | TRBD1 | TRBV5-1 | NA | TGCGCCAGCAGCTTGGCCGGTAGGGGGCGCTCAGATACGCAGTATTTT | CASSLAGRGRSDTQYF
TRBJ2-7 | TRBD1 | TRBV6-4 | NA | TGTGCCTCCGAGGACAGGGGGGCCTACGAGCAGTACTTC | CASEDRGAYEQYF
TRBJ2-7 | NA | TRBV25-1 | NA | TGTGCCAGCAGTGATAGGGAGGGGGTTGGGTACGAGCAGTACTTC | CASSDREGVGYEQYF
TRBJ1-4 | NA | TRBV7-2 | NA | TGTGCCAGCAGCTTACCCCGGGAGGCGGCTAATGAAAAACTGTTTTTT | CASSLPREAANEKLFF
TRBJ1-3 | NA | TRBV5-1 | NA | TGCGCCAGCAGCTTTGGCACCGGAAACACCATATATTTT | CASSFGTGNTIYF
TRBJ2-3 | NA | TRBV19 | NA | TGTGCCAGCTCGGACTGGAAAGATACGCAGTATTTT | CASSDWKDTQYF
TRBJ1-1 | NA | TRBV2 | NA | TGTGCCAGCAGTGAGGTACAGGAGGCTTTCTTT | CASSEVQEAFF
TRBJ1-1 | NA | TRBV9 | NA | TGTGCCAGCAGCGCGACGGGGGGAACTGAAGCTTTCTTT | CASSATGGTEAFF
TRBJ1-5 | NA | TRBV27 | NA | TGTGCCAGCAGTTTATCGTGGGGGGTCAATCAGCCCCAGCATTTT | CASSLSWGVNQPQHF
TRBJ2-5 | NA | TRBV14 | NA | TGTGCCAGCAGCCGAAACTATGGGGGCTTTGGGGCCCAGTACTTC | CASSRNYGGFGAQYF
TRBJ2-7 | TRBD2 | TRBV5-1 | once | TGCGCCAGCAGCCTTGGGACTAGCGGGGGGGCCTACGAGCAGTACTTC | CASSLGTSGGAYEQYF
TRBJ2-7 | NA | TRBV7-9 | NA | TGTGCCAGCAGCTTAGCGAGCCATCGGGGGTACGGAGAGCAGTACTTC | CASSLASHRGYGEQYF
TRBJ2-5 | TRBD1 | TRBV9 | NA | TGTGCCAGCAGCGTAGGGGACAGTGCAATAGAGACCCAGTACTTC | CASSVGDSAIETQYF
TRBJ2-3 | NA | TRBV29-1 | NA | TGCAGCGTTGGGCCGACAGGTGCAGATACGCAGTATTTT | CSVGPTGADTQYF